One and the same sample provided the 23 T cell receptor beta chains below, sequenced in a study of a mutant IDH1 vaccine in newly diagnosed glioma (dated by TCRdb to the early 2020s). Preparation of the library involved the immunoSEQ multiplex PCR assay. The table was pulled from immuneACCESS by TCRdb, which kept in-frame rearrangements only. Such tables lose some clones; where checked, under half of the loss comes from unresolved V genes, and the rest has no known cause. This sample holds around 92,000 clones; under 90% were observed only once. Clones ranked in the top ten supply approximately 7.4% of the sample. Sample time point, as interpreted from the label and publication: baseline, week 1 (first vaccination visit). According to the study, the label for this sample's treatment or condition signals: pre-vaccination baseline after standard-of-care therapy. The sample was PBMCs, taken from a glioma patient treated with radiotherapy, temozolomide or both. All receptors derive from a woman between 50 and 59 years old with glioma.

The CDR3 bases are TGTGCCAGCAGCTTGGGGCAGGGCCCCAGCGGCTACACCTTC. It translates to CASSLGQGPSGYTF. The chain employs TRBV5-6 and TRBJ1-2, with a possible D match to TRBD1 (5 bases). Germline values: CDR1 SGHDT, CDR2 YYEEEE. Trimming cost V 0 bases and J 8 bases, with 14 bases left between them. CDR3 length: 14 amino acids.

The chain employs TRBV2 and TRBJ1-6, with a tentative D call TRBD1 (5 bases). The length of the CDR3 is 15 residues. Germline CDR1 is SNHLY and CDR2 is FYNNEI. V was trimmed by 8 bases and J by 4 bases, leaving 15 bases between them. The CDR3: CASLGQGAYNSPLHF. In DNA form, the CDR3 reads TGTGCCAGCTTGGGCCAAGGGGCATATAATTCACCCCTCCACTTT.

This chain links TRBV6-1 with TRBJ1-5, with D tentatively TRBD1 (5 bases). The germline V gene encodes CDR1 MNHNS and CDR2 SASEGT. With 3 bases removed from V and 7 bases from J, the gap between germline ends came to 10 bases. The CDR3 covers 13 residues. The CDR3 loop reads CASSDREGQPQHF. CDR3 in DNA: TGTGCCAGCAGTGACAGGGAAGGACAGCCCCAGCATTTT.

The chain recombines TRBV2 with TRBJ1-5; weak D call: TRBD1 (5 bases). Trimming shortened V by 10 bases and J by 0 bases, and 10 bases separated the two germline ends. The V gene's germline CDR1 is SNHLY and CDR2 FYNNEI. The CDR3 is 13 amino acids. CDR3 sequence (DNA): TGTGCCATCGGGACGGGTAGCAATCAGCCCCAGCATTTT. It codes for CAIGTGSNQPQHF.

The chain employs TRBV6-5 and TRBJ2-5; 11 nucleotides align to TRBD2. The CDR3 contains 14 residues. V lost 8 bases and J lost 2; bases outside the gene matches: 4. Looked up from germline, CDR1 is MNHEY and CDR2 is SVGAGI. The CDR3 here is CASASGGIQETQYF. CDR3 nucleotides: TGTGCCAGCGCTAGCGGGGGGATTCAAGAGACCCAGTACTTC.

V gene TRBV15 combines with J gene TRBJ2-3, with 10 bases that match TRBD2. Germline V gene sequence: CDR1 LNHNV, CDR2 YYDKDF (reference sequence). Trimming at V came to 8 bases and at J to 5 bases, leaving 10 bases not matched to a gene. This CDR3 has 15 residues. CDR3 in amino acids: CATFAGLAGEDTQYF. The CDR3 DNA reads TGTGCCACCTTTGCCGGGCTAGCGGGGGAAGATACGCAGTATTTT.

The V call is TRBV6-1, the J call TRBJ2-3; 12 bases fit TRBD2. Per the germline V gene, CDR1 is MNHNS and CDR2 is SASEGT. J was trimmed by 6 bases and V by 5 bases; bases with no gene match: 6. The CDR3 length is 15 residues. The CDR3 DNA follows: TGTGCCAGCAGTCTGACTAGCGGGGGATTGGATACGCAGTATTTT. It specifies CASSLTSGGLDTQYF.

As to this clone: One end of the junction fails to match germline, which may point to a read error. The CDR3 DNA is TGTGCCAGCAGTGTGGGACTGCCAGCTCTGAACTTC. Its translation: CASSVGLPALNF. The J gene is TRBJ2-5, the V gene TRBV2; tentatively, D is TRBD2 (6 bases). The CDR3 sequence is 12 residues long. Per germline, CDR1 SNHLY and CDR2 FYNNEI.

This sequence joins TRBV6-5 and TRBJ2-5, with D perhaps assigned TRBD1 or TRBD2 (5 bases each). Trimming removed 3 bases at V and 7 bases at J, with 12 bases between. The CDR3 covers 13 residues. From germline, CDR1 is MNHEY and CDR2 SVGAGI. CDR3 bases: TGTGCCAGCAGTTATGGGGGTGCGGGGACCCAGTACTTC. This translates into CASSYGGAGTQYF.

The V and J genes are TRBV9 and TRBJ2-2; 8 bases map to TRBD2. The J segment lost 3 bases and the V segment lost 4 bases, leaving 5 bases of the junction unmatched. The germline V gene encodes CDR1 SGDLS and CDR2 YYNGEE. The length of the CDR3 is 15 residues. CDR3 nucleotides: TGTGCCAGCAGCAAGGGCGGGGGGTACACCGGGGAGCTGTTTTTT. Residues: CASSKGGGYTGELFF.

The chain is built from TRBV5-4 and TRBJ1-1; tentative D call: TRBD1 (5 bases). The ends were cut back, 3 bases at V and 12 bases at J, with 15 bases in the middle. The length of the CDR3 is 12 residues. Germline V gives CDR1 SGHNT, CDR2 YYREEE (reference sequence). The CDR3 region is CASSWGALETFF. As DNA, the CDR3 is TGTGCCAGCAGCTGGGGCGCGCTGGAGACTTTCTTT.

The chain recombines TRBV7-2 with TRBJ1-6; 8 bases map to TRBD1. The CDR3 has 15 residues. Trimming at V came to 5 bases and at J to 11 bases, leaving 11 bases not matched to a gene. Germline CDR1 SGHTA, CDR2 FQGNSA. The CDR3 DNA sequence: TGTGCCAGCAGCCTCCGGGACAGGTGGAATACACCCCTCCACTTT. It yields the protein CASSLRDRWNTPLHF. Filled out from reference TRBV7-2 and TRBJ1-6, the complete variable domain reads GAGVSQSPSNKVTEKGKDVELRCDPISGHTALYWYRQSLGQGLEFLIYFQGNSAPDKSGLPSDRFSAERTGGSVSTLTIQRTQQEDSAVYLCASSLRDRWNTPLHFGNGTRLTVT.

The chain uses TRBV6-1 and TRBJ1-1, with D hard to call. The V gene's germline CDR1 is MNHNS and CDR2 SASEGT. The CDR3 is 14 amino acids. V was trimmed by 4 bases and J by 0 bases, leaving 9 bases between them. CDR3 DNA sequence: TGTGCCAGCAGTGCCAGGAGCATGAACACTGAAGCTTTCTTT. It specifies CASSARSMNTEAFF.

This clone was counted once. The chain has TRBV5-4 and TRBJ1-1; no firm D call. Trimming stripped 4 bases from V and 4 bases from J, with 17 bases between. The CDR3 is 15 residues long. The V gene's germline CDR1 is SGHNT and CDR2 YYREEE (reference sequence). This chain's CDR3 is CASSHPDLAVTEAFF. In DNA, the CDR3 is TGTGCCAGCAGCCACCCCGACTTGGCTGTCACTGAAGCTTTCTTT. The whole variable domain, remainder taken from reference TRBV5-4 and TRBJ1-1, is ETGVTQSPTHLIKTRGQQVTLRCSSQSGHNTVSWYQQALGQGPQFIFQYYREEENGRGNFPPRFSGLQFPNYSSELNVNALELDDSALYLCASSHPDLAVTEAFFGQGTRLTVV.

The CDR3 loop reads CASSPQGAYEQYF. CDR3 nucleotides: TGTGCCAGCAGCCCCCAGGGAGCCTACGAGCAGTACTTC. This chain links TRBV5-6 with TRBJ2-7; possibly TRBD1 or TRBD2 for D (5 bases each). V lost 4 bases and J lost 2, with 10 bases in between. In germline, CDR1 is SGHDT, CDR2 YYEEEE. This CDR3 region has 13 residues.

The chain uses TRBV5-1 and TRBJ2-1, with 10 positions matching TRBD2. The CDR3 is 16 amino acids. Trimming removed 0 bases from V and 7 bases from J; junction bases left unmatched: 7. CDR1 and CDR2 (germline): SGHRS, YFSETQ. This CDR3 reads CASSLAVAGGWNEQFF. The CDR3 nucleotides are TGCGCCAGCAGCTTGGCGGTAGCGGGGGGATGGAATGAGCAGTTCTTC.

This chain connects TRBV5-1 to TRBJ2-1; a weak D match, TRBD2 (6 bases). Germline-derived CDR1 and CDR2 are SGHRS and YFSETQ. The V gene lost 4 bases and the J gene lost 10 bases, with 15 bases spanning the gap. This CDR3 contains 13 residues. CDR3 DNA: TGCGCCAGCAGCCAGGAACTAGCTGGAGAGCAGTTCTTC. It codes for CASSQELAGEQFF.

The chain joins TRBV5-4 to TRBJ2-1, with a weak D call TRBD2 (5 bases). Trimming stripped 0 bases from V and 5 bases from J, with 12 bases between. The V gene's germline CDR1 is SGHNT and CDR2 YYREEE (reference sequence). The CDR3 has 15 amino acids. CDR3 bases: TGTGCCAGCAGCTTGGAAACAGCGGATAACAATGAGCAGTTCTTC. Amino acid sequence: CASSLETADNNEQFF.

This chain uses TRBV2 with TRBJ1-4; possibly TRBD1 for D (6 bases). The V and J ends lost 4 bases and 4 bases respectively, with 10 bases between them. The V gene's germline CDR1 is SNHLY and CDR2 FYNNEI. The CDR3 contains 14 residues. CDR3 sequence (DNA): TGTGCCAGCAGTGGAGGGGGGAATAATGAAAAACTGTTTTTT. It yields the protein CASSGGGNNEKLFF.

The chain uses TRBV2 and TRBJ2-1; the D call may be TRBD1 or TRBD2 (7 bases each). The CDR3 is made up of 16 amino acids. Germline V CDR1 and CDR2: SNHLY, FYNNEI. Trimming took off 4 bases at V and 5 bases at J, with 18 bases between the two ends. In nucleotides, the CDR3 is TGTGCCAGCAGTGTAGGGGGCGGGGGCTTCAACAATGAGCAGTTCTTC. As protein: CASSVGGGGFNNEQFF.

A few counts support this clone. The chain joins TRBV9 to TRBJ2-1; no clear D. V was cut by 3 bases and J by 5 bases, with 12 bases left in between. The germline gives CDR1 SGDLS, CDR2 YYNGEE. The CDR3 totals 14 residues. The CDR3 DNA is TGTGCCAGCAGCGCCCCTGACGGAAACAATGAGCAGTTCTTC. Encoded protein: CASSAPDGNNEQFF.

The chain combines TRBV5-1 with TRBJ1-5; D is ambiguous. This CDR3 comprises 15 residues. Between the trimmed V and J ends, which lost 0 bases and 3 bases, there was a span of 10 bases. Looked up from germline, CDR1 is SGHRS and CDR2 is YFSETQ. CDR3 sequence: CASSLEGQYNQPQHF. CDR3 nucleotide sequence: TGCGCCAGCAGCTTGGAGGGCCAGTACAATCAGCCCCAGCATTTT.

The CDR3 sequence: CASTTGGGGRGEQYF. The CDR3 bases are TGCGCCAGCACCACAGGGGGGGGCGGGAGAGGCGAGCAGTACTTC. The chain is built from TRBV5-1 and TRBJ2-7, with D possibly matching TRBD1 (8 bases). With 6 bases removed from V and 6 bases from J, the gap between germline ends came to 22 bases. The CDR3 is 15 amino acids. Looked up from germline, CDR1 is SGHRS and CDR2 is YFSETQ.